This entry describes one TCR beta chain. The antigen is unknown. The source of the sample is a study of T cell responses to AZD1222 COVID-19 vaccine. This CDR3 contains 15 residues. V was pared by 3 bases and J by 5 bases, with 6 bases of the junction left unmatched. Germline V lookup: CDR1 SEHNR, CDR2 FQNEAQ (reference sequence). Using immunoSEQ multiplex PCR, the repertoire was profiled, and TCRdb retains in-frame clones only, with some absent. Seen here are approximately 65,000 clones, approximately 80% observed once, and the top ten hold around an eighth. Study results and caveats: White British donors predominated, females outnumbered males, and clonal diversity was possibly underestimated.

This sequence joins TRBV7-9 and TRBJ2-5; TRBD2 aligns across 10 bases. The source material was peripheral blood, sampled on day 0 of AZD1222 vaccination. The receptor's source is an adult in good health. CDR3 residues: CASSFTSGVRETQYF. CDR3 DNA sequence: TGTGCCAGCAGCTTCACTAGCGGGGTTCGGGAGACCCAGTACTTC.